These 28 T cell receptor beta chains were all obtained from the same sample, sequenced in a study of post-analysis software for immune sequencing data. Study results and limitations: Elevated frequency relative to controls characterized several TRBV segments in patients, TRBV5-6, TRBV5-1 and TRBV20-1 among them.

No antigen has been identified for these receptors. Prepared TCR beta cDNA libraries contained unique molecular identifiers. TCRdb processed the PCR reads anew with MiXCR; each CDR3 protein has one entry. The sample consists of roughly 620,000 distinct CDR3 sequences, 44% of them appearing once. The sequenced sample was blood. These receptors originate from a girl aged 10 to 17 with multiple sclerosis.

The chain is built from TRBV5-1 and TRBJ2-1, with a tentative D call TRBD2 (5 bases). Trimming stripped 0 bases from V and 10 bases from J, with 14 bases between. The CDR3 totals 14 residues. Germline values: CDR1 SGHRS, CDR2 YFSETQ. CDR3 residues: CASSLELVSKEQFF. DNA for the CDR3: TGCGCCAGCAGCTTGGAACTAGTATCCAAGGAGCAGTTCTTC.

Only a few counts were recorded for this clonotype. V gene TRBV7-2 combines with J gene TRBJ2-7; TRBD1 is a possible D gene (5 bases). In germline, CDR1 is SGHTA, CDR2 FQGNSA. The V gene lost 0 bases and the J gene lost 6 bases, with 12 bases spanning the gap. This CDR3 spans 14 amino acids. The CDR3 sequence is CASSLARAAGEQYF. The CDR3 nucleotides are TGTGCCAGCAGCTTAGCCAGGGCGGCAGGCGAGCAGTACTTC. The whole variable domain, remainder taken from reference TRBV7-2 and TRBJ2-7, is GAGVSQSPSNKVTEKGKDVELRCDPISGHTALYWYRQSLGQGLEFLIYFQGNSAPDKSGLPSDRFSAERTGGSVSTLTIQRTQQEDSAVYLCASSLARAAGEQYFGPGTRLTVT.

V usage is TRBV20-1 and J usage is TRBJ2-1; no clear D gene. The V and J ends lost 1 base and 14 bases respectively, with 18 bases between them. Germline V lookup: CDR1 DFQATT, CDR2 SNEGSKA (reference sequence). CDR3 length: 13 residues. Here the CDR3 reads CSARVDGRWSEFF. CDR3 bases: TGCAGTGCTAGAGTCGATGGTAGATGGAGCGAGTTCTTC.

This chain links TRBV12-3 or TRBV12-4 with TRBJ2-1; D not certain. The CDR3 is 15 amino acids. Trimming stripped 4 bases from V and 10 bases from J, with 20 bases between. This chain's CDR3 is CASSSEALISWEQFF. In DNA, the CDR3 is TGTGCCAGCAGTTCTGAGGCCCTAATATCGTGGGAGCAGTTCTTC.

The chain carries TRBV7-8 and TRBJ1-1; D remains ambiguous. The germline V and J ends were trimmed by 5 bases and 5 bases, with 21 bases remaining between them. The CDR3 length is 16 residues. Germline assignment: CDR1 SGHVS and CDR2 FQNEAQ. CDR3 amino acids: CASSHHPGFERTEAFF. CDR3 DNA sequence: TGTGCCAGCAGCCACCACCCAGGATTCGAACGTACTGAAGCTTTCTTT.

This clonotype came up a few times. The chain couples TRBV5-1 to TRBJ2-1; 7 positions match TRBD1. The CDR3 runs to 15 residues. Losses at the gene ends were 0 bases for V and 3 bases for J; bases not matched to a gene: 3. Per germline, CDR1 SGHRS and CDR2 YFSETQ. The CDR3 nucleotides are TGCGCCAGCAGCTTGGAAGGGACAGACTACAATGAGCAGTTCTTC. Translated, it gives CASSLEGTDYNEQFF.

The V and J genes are TRBV7-9 and TRBJ1-5; a weak D match, TRBD1 (6 bases). V was pared by 6 bases and J by 0 bases, with 18 bases between. CDR1 and CDR2 (germline): SEHNR, FQNEAQ (reference sequence). The CDR3 runs to 17 residues. The CDR3 bases are TGTGCCAGCAGTTCCGGGGGCAGCCGATATAGCAATCAGCCCCAGCATTTT. Its translation: CASSSGGSRYSNQPQHF. Supplemented by reference TRBV7-9 and TRBJ1-5, the full variable domain reads DTGVSQNPRHKITKRGQNVTFRCDPISEHNRLYWYRQTLGQGPEFLTYFQNEAQLEKSRLLSDRFSAERPKGSFSTLEIQRTEQGDSAMYLCASSSGGSRYSNQPQHFGDGTRLSIL.

This clonotype was detected only a few times. CDR3 nucleotides: TGCGCCAGCAGCTTGGATAACAGGGATAAGCAGTTCTTC. Amino acids: CASSLDNRDKQFF. This chain uses TRBV5-1 with TRBJ2-1; possible D gene TRBD1, 6 bases. The CDR3 is made up of 13 amino acids. Germline lookup yields CDR1 SGHRS and CDR2 YFSETQ. V was trimmed by 0 bases and J by 11 bases, leaving 12 bases between them.

This clonotype was counted many times. The V call is TRBV20-1, the J call TRBJ2-5; 12 nucleotides match TRBD2. V dropped 6 bases and J dropped 3; count of bases not matched to a gene: 2. Per the germline V gene, CDR1 is DFQATT and CDR2 is SNEGSKA (reference sequence). CDR3 length equals 13 residues. In nucleotides, the CDR3 is TGCAGTGCCAGACTAGCGGGGGAAGAGACCCAGTACTTC. It is translated as CSARLAGEETQYF.

Notes on this clonotype: Sequence at one end of the junction differs from germline and may be a read error. The rearrangement links TRBV6-6 to TRBJ2-3; D remains ambiguous. CDR3 length: 12 residues. Germline CDR1 MNHNY, CDR2 SVGAGI (reference sequence). The CDR3 protein is CASSYSTDAQYF. In DNA, the CDR3 is TGTGCCAGCAGTTACTCCACAGATGCGCAGTATTTT.

J is TRBJ1-1 and V is TRBV12-3 or TRBV12-4, with 9 positions matching TRBD1. V was pared by 6 bases and J by 1 base, with 9 bases of the junction left unmatched. There are 16 residues in the CDR3. CDR3 sequence (DNA): TGTGCCAGCAGGCAACCGGGACAGGGTTCGAACACTGAAGCTTTCTTT. Protein product: CASRQPGQGSNTEAFF.

In this sample, this clonotype turned up a few times. The chain uses TRBV29-1 and TRBJ2-1, with 8 nucleotides matching TRBD1. The length of the CDR3 is 13 residues. J lost 7 bases, V lost 7 bases, and 9 bases had no gene match. Per germline, CDR1 SQVTM and CDR2 ANQGSEA. The CDR3 here is CSALDRAGNEQFF. In nucleotides, the CDR3 is TGCAGCGCCCTGGACAGGGCGGGGAATGAGCAGTTCTTC.

This clonotype was detected a few times. The rearrangement joins TRBV6-6 to TRBJ1-2; perhaps TRBD1 as D (5 bases). Germline V CDR1 and CDR2: MNHNY, SVGAGI (reference sequence). V lost 6 bases and J lost 6, with 14 bases in between. The length of the CDR3 is 13 residues. The CDR3 protein is CASSLGSGNGYTF. CDR3 DNA sequence: TGTGCCAGCAGCCTGGGGTCAGGGAATGGCTACACCTTC.

This clonotype occurred a few times. J is TRBJ2-7 and V is TRBV7-2; maybe TRBD1 (6 bases). The CDR3 is made up of 13 amino acids. V was pared by 1 base and J by 7 bases, with 11 bases between. Germline V CDR1 and CDR2: SGHTA, FQGNSA. Written as DNA, the CDR3 is TGTGCCAGCAGCTTAGAGAGGGGGAAAGAGCAGTACTTC. Translation: CASSLERGKEQYF. Full variable domain (remainder filled in from reference TRBV7-2 and TRBJ2-7): GAGVSQSPSNKVTEKGKDVELRCDPISGHTALYWYRQSLGQGLEFLIYFQGNSAPDKSGLPSDRFSAERTGGSVSTLTIQRTQQEDSAVYLCASSLERGKEQYFGPGTRLTVT.

This chain links TRBV4-1 with TRBJ1-2; 7 nucleotides align to TRBD1. CDR1 MGHRA and CDR2 YSYEKL come from the germline V gene. V gave up 3 bases and J gave up 4 bases; unmatched junction bases: 8. This CDR3 comprises 15 residues. DNA of the CDR3: TGCGCCAGCAGCCAGACGACAGGGATGTCCTATGGCTACACCTTC. This sequence encodes CASSQTTGMSYGYTF.

This clonotype showed up just a few times. The V call is TRBV5-1, the J call TRBJ2-1; 14 nucleotides line up with TRBD2. The CDR3 totals 16 residues. Germline V gene data show CDR1 as SGHRS and CDR2 as YFSETQ. Losses at the gene ends were 4 bases for V and 7 bases for J; bases not matched to a gene: 7. In DNA, the CDR3 is TGCGCCAGCAGCGGGCGGGGACTAGCGGGAGTTAATGAGCAGTTCTTC. This encodes CASSGRGLAGVNEQFF.

The CDR3 DNA reads as TGTGCCAGCAGCACTACAACCTACCGACCGGACACAGATACGCAGTATTTT. Its protein is CASSTTTYRPDTDTQYF. V usage is TRBV7-9 and J usage is TRBJ2-3; no clear D. The CDR3 length is 17 residues. Trimming removed 5 bases from V and 2 bases from J, with 20 bases in between. Germline CDR1 reads SEHNR; CDR2 reads FQNEAQ (reference sequence).

The gene calls are TRBV10-1 and TRBJ2-5; 8 bases map to TRBD1. This CDR3 has 14 amino acids. Trimming took 4 bases from V and 11 from J; bases not matched to a gene: 12. The V gene's germline CDR1 is WNHNN and CDR2 SYGVQD (reference sequence). The CDR3: CASSGDRGGREQYF. Here the CDR3 DNA reads TGCGCCAGCAGTGGTGACAGGGGCGGGCGAGAGCAGTACTTC.

On this clonotype itself: Relative to the germline gene, one junction end is altered; a read error may explain this. The V gene is TRBV7-9, the J gene TRBJ2-4; perhaps TRBD1 as D (6 bases). The DNA end is more similar to TRBJ2-5, so the J call may be wrong. Germline CDR1 is SEHNR and CDR2 is FQNEAQ (reference sequence). The CDR3 length is 15 residues. Here the CDR3 DNA reads TGTGTCAGCAGCTCCTCGAACAGGGTTAAGGAGACCCAGTACTTC. Amino acids: CVSSSSNRVKETQYF.

This clonotype has a handful of counts. The J gene is TRBJ1-1, the V gene TRBV12-3 or TRBV12-4, with TRBD1 matching 7 bases. V shed 7 bases and J 5 bases; nucleotides not matched to a gene: 10. This CDR3 contains 14 residues. This chain's CDR3 is CASTVRQGNTEAFF. CDR3 sequence (DNA): TGTGCCAGCACCGTACGACAGGGAAATACTGAAGCTTTCTTT.

This clonotype was detected a few times. The V gene is TRBV12-3 or TRBV12-4, the J gene TRBJ1-6; D uncertain. Trimming removed 0 bases at V and 7 bases at J, with 13 bases between. The CDR3 covers 16 residues. The CDR3 here is CASSLALREDNSPLHF. In nucleotides, the CDR3 is TGTGCCAGCAGTTTAGCGTTAAGGGAAGACAATTCACCCCTCCACTTT.

The chain is built from TRBV12-3 or TRBV12-4 and TRBJ2-5, with TRBD2 identical over 10 bases. With V trimmed by 6 bases and J by 3 bases, 13 bases remained unmatched. CDR3 size: 17 residues. The CDR3: CASRALQGSGGKETQYF. Here the CDR3 DNA reads TGTGCCAGCAGAGCTCTCCAGGGTAGCGGGGGGAAAGAGACCCAGTACTTC.

Worth noting for this clonotype: Germline and junction disagree at one end, which may indicate a read error. This chain connects TRBV24-1 to TRBJ2-5; D not certain. The J call could be wrong; TRBJ2-7 is a better fit for the DNA end. Germline V gene lookup returns CDR1 KGHDR and CDR2 SFDVKD. CDR3 size: 14 residues. CDR3 sequence: CATSDSLVVHEQYF. As DNA, the CDR3 is TGCGCCACCAGTGATTCCTTAGTAGTCCACGAGCAGTACTTC.

CDR3 protein: CASRGGPSSYNEQFF. CDR3 nucleotide sequence: TGTGCCAGCAGGGGCGGTCCGAGCTCCTACAATGAGCAGTTCTTC. This chain uses TRBV2 with TRBJ2-1, with D unclear. The germline gives CDR1 SNHLY, CDR2 FYNNEI. The CDR3 runs to 15 residues. V was clipped by 6 bases and J by 0 bases, with 12 bases between them.

This clonotype was seen only a few times. The CDR3 DNA follows: TGTGCCAGCAGCGTAGGACGGACTAACTATGGCTACACCTTC. It codes for CASSVGRTNYGYTF. This rearrangement joins TRBV11-2 to TRBJ1-2; D is undetermined. The CDR3 has 14 residues. Trimming shortened V by 5 bases and J by 0 bases, and 10 bases separated the two germline ends. Germline lookup yields CDR1 SGHAT and CDR2 FQNNGV.

The genes are TRBV20-1 and TRBJ2-7, with TRBD2 matching over 8 bases. CDR1 is DFQATT and CDR2 is SNEGSKA in the germline V gene (reference sequence). J lost 3 bases, V lost 5 bases, and 15 bases had no gene match. The CDR3 has 16 residues. CDR3 sequence reads: CSAAPGGTSVVYEQYF. The CDR3 DNA follows: TGCAGTGCTGCCCCCGGGGGGACTAGTGTTGTCTACGAGCAGTACTTC.

This clonotype was detected a few times. This chain connects TRBV29-1 to TRBJ2-7, with D possibly being TRBD2 (5 bases). The CDR3 loop spans 15 amino acids. The germline gives CDR1 SQVTM, CDR2 ANQGSEA. Trimming cost V 4 bases and J 0 bases, with 16 bases left between them. CDR3 residues: CSVGGITQGSYEQYF. In DNA form, the CDR3 reads TGCAGCGTTGGAGGGATAACTCAAGGCTCCTACGAGCAGTACTTC.

The table lists this clonotype with a count of one. V and J are TRBV4-1 and TRBJ1-1; D gene unclear. Germline V CDR1 and CDR2: MGHRA, YSYEKL. There are 12 residues in the CDR3. V lost 3 bases, J lost 7 bases, and 9 bases lay in between. CDR3 in amino acids: CASSHRGNEAFF. CDR3 DNA: TGCGCCAGCAGCCATCGTGGGAATGAAGCTTTCTTT.